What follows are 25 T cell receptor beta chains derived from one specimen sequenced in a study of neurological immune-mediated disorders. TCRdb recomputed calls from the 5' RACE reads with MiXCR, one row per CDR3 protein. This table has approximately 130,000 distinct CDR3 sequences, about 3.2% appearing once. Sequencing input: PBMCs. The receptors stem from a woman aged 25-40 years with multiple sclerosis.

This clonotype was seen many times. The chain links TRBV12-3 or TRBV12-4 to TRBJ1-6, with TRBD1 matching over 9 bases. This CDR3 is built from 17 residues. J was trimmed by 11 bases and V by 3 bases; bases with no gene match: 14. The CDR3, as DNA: TGTGCCAGCAGTTTTTTTTCTGGGACAGGGTCTATAGCACCCCTCCACTTT. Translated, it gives CASSFFSGTGSIAPLHF.

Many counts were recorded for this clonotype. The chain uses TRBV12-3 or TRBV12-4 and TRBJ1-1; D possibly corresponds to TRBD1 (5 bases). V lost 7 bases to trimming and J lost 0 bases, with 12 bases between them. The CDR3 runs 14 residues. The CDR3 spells CASTQGGVNTEAFF. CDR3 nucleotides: TGTGCCAGCACCCAAGGAGGGGTGAACACTGAAGCTTTCTTT.

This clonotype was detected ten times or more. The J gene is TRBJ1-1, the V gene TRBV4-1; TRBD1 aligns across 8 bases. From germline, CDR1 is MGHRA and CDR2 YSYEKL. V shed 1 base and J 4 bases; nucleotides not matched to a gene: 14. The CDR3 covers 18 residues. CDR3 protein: CASSQVLWTGTRATEAFF. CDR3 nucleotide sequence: TGCGCCAGCAGCCAAGTCCTCTGGACAGGGACAAGGGCCACTGAAGCTTTCTTT.

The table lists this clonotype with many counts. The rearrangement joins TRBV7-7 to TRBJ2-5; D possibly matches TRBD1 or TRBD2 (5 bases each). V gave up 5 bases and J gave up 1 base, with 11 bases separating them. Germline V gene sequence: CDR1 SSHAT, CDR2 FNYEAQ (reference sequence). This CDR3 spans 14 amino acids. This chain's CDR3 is CASSLRDGQETQYF. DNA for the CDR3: TGTGCCAGCAGCCTAAGGGACGGCCAAGAGACCCAGTACTTC.

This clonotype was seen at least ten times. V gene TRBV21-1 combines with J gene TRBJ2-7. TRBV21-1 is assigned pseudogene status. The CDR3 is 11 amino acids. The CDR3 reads CASSKTYEQYF. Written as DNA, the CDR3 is TGTGCCAGCAGCAAAACCTACGAGCAGTACTTC.

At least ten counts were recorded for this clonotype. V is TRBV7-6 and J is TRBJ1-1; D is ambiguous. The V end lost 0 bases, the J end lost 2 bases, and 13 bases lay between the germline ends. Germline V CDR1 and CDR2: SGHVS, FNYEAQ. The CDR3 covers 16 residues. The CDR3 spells CASSLARDHINTEAFF. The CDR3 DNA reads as TGTGCCAGCAGCTTAGCTCGGGATCACATTAACACTGAAGCTTTCTTT.

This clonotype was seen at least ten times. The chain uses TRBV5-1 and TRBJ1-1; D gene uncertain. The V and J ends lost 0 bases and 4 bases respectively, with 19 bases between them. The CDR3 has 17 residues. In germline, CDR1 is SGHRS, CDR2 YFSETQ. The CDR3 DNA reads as TGCGCCAGCAGCTTGGTAGGCCTACTTCTTTCAGGCACTGAAGCTTTCTTT. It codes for CASSLVGLLLSGTEAFF.

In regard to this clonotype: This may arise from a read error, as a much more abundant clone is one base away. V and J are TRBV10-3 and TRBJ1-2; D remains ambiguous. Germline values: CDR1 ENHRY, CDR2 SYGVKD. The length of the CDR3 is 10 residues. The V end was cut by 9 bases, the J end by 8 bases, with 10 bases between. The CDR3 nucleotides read TGTGCCATACGGGCGAAGGGCTACACCTTC. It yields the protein CAIRAKGYTF.

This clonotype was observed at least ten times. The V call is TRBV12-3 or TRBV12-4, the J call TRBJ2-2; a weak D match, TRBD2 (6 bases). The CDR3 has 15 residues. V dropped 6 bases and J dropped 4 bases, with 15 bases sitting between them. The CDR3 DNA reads TGTGCCAGCAGCCTCCAAGGAGGGACCACCGGGGAGCTGTTTTTT. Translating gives CASSLQGGTTGELFF.

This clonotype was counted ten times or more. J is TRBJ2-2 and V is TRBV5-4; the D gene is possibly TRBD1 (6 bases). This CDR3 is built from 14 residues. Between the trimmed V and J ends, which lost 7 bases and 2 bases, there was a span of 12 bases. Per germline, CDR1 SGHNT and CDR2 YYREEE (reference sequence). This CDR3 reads CASPGTPNTGELFF. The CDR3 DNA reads TGTGCCAGCCCCGGGACACCTAACACCGGGGAGCTGTTTTTT. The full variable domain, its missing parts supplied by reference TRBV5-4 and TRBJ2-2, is ETGVTQSPTHLIKTRGQQVTLRCSSQSGHNTVSWYQQALGQGPQFIFQYYREEENGRGNFPPRFSGLQFPNYSSELNVNALELDDSALYLCASPGTPNTGELFFGEGSRLTVL.

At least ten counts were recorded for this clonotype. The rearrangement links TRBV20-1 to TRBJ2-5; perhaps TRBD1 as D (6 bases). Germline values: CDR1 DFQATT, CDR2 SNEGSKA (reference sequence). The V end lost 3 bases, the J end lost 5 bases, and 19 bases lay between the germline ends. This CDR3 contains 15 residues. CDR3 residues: CSASEARDKGETQYF. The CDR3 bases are TGCAGTGCTAGCGAGGCCCGGGACAAGGGGGAGACCCAGTACTTC.

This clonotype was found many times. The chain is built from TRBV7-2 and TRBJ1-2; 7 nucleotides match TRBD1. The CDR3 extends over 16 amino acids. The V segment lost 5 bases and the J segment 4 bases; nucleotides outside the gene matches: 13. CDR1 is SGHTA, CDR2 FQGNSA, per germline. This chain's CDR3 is CASSPEPGQPLYGYTF. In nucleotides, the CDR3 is TGTGCCAGCAGCCCCGAACCGGGACAGCCGCTCTATGGCTACACCTTC.

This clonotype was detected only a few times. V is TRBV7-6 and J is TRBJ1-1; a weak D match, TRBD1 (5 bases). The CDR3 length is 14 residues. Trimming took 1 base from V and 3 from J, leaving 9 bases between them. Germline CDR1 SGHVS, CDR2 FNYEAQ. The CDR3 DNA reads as TGTGCCAGCAGCTTAGGGGGGGATTACACTGAAGCTTTCTTT. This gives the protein CASSLGGDYTEAFF.

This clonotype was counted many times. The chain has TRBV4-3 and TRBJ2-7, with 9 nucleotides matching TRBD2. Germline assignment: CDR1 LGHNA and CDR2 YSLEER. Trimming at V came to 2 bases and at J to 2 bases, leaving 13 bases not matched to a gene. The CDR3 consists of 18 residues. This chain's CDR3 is CASSQNPSSLAGPYEQYF. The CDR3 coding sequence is TGCGCCAGCAGCCAAAACCCGTCTTCGCTAGCGGGGCCCTACGAGCAGTACTTC.

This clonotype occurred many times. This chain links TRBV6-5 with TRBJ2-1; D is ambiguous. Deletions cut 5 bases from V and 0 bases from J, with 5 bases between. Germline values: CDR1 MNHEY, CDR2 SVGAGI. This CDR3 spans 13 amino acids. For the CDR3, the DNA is TGTGCCAGCAGTGCCATCTCCTACAATGAGCAGTTCTTC. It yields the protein CASSAISYNEQFF.

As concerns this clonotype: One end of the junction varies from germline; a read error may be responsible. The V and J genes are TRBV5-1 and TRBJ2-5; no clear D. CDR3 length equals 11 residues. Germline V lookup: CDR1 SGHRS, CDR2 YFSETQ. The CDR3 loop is CDSSLTETQYF. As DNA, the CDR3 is TGCGACAGCAGCTTGACAGAGACCCAGTACTTC. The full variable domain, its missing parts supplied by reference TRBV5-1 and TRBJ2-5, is KAGVTQTPRYLIKTRGQQVTLSCSPISGHRSVSWYQQTPGQGLQFLFEYFSETQRNKGNFPGRFSGRQFSNSRSEMNVSTLELGDSALYLCDSSLTETQYFGPGTRLLVL.

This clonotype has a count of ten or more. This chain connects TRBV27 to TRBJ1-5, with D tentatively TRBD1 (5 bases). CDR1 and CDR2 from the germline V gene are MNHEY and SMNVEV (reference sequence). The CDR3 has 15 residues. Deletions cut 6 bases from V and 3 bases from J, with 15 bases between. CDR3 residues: CASSPRRQTNQPQHF. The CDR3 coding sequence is TGTGCCAGCAGCCCCCGAAGACAGACCAATCAGCCCCAGCATTTT.

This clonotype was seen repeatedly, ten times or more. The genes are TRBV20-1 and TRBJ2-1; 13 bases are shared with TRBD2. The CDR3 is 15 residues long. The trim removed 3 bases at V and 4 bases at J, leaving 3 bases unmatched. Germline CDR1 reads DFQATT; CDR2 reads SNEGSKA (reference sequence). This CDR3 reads CSASKLAGGYNEQFF. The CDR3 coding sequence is TGCAGTGCTAGCAAACTAGCGGGAGGGTACAATGAGCAGTTCTTC.

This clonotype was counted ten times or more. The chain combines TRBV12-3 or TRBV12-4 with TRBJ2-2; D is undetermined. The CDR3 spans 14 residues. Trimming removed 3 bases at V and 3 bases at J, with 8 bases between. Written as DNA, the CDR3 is TGTGCCAGCAGTTTTGAGCTCGACACCGGGGAGCTGTTTTTT. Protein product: CASSFELDTGELFF.

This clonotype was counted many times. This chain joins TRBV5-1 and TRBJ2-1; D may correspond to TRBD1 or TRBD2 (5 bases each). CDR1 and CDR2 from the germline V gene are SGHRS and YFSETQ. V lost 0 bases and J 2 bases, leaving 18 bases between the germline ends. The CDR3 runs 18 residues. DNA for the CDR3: TGCGCCAGCAGCTTGGCCGGTTGGGGACCCCAAGCCTACAATGAGCAGTTCTTC. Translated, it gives CASSLAGWGPQAYNEQFF.

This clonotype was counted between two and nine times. The CDR3 DNA reads TGTGCCAGTAGCTCCAGCCGGGACAGGGTCTCTGGAAACACCATATATTTT. The encoded protein is CASSSSRDRVSGNTIYF. The V call is TRBV19, the J call TRBJ1-3; 9 nucleotides agree with TRBD1. Germline V gives CDR1 LNHDA, CDR2 SQIVND (reference sequence). Losses at the gene ends were 6 bases for V and 0 bases for J; bases not matched to a gene: 9. The CDR3 is made up of 17 amino acids.

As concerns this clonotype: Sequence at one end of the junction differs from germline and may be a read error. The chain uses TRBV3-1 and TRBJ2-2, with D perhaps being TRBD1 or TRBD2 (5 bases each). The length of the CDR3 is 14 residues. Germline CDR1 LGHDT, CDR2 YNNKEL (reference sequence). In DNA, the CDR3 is TGTGCCAGCAGAAGGGCCGCCAACACCGGGGCGCTGTGTTTT. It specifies CASRRAANTGALCF.

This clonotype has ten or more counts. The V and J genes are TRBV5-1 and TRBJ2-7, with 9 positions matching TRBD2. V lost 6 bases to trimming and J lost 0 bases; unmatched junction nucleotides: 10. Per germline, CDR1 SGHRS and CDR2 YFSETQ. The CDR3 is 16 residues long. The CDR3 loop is CASNPGTSITSYEQYF. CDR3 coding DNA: TGCGCCAGCAACCCTGGGACTAGCATTACCTCCTACGAGCAGTACTTC.

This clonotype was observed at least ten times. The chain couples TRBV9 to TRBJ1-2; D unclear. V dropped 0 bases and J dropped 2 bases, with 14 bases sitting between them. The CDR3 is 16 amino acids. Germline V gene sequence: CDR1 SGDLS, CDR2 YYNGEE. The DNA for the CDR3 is TGTGCCAGCAGCGTAGGGTGGCAGGACGAGAACTATGGCTACACCTTC. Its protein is CASSVGWQDENYGYTF.

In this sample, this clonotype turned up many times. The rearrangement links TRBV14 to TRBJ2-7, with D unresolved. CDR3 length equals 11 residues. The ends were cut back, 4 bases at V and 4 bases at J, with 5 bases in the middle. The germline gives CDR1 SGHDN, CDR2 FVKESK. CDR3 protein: CASSRLYEQYF. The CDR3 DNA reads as TGTGCCAGCAGCCGACTGTACGAGCAGTACTTC.